Here is one T cell receptor (beta chain) with its context. This entry comes from a study of T cell repertoires in cytomegalovirus infection. J was trimmed by 8 bases and V by 2 bases; bases with no gene match: 5. The germline V gene encodes CDR1 MNHEY and CDR2 SVGAGI. CDR3 size: 13 residues. In TCRdb, the reads were re-called with MiXCR into one record per CDR3 protein. Of some 150,000 distinct CDR3 sequences in the sample, 20% to 30% were seen once. Input material: PBMCs. The sequence was obtained from a human donor in good health (CMV status not recorded). Some clones in this sample may be carry-over from other donors' samples. The chain combines TRBV6-5 with TRBJ2-7; the match to TRBD1 covers 8 bases. The CDR3 nucleotides are TGTGCCAGCAGTTACAACACAGGGGGTCAGCAGTACTTC. This codes for CASSYNTGGQQYF.